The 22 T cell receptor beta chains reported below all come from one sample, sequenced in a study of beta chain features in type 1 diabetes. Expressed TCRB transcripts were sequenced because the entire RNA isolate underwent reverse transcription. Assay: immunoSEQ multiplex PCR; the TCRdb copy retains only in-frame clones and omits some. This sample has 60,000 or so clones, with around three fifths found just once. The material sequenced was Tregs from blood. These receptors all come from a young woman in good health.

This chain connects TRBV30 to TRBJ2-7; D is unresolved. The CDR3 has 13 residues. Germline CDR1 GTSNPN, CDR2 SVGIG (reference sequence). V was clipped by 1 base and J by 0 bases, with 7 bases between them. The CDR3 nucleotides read TGTGCCTGGAGTGAAAACTTCTCCTACGAGCAGTACTTC. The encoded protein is CAWSENFSYEQYF. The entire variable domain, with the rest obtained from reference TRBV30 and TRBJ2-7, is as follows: SQTIHQWPATLVQPVGSPLSLECTVEGTSNPNLYWYRQAAGRGLQLLFYSVGIGQISSEVPQNLSASRPQDRQFILSSKKLLLSDSGFYLCAWSENFSYEQYFGPGTRLTVT.

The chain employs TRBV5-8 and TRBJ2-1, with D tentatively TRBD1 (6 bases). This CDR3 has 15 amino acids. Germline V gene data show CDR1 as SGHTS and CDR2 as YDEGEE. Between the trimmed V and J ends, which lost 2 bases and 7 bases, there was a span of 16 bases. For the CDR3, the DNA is TGTGCCAGCAGCTTACAGGGCCGATCCTGGAATGAGCAGTTCTTC. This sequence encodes CASSLQGRSWNEQFF.

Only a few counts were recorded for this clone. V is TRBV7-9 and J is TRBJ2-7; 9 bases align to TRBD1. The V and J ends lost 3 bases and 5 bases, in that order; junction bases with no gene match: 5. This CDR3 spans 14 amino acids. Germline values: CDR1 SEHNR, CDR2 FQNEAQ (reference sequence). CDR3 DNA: TGTGCCAGCAGCTTGGGACAGGGAATCCACGAGCAGTACTTC. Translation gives CASSLGQGIHEQYF.

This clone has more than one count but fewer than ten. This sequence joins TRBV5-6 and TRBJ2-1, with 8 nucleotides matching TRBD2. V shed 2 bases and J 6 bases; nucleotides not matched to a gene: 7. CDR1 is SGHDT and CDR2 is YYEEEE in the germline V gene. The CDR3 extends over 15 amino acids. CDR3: CASSLNGGASNEQFF. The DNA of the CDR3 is TGTGCCAGCAGCTTAAACGGGGGGGCCAGCAATGAGCAGTTCTTC.

The CDR3 coding sequence is TGCGCCAGCAGCCAAGAAGGACTCCAACGAGAGACCCAGTACTTC. Its protein is CASSQEGLQRETQYF. V and J are TRBV4-1 and TRBJ2-5; a weak D match, TRBD2 (5 bases). The germline V gene encodes CDR1 MGHRA and CDR2 YSYEKL. V was cut by 0 bases and J by 4 bases, with 12 bases left in between. The CDR3 has 15 amino acids.

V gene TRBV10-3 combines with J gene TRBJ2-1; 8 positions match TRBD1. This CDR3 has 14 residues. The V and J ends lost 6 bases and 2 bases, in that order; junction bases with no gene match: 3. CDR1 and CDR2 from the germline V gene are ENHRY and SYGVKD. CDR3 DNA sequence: TGTGCCATCAGCACGACAGGGGCCTACAATGAGCAGTTCTTC. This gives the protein CAISTTGAYNEQFF.

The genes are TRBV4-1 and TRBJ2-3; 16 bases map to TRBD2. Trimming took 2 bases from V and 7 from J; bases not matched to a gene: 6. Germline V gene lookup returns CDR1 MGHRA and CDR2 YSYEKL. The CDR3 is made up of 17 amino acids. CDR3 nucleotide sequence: TGCGCCAGCAGCCAACTATCGGGACTAGCGGGAGGGAATACGCAGTATTTT. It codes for CASSQLSGLAGGNTQYF.

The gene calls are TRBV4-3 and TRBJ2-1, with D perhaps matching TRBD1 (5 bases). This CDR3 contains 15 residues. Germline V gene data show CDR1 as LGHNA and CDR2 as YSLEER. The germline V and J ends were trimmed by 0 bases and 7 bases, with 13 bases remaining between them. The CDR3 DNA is TGCGCCAGCAGCCAAGATCATTCAGGGTCAAATGAGCAGTTCTTC. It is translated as CASSQDHSGSNEQFF.

This CDR3 reads CASSSLGPNEQFF. CDR3 nucleotides: TGCGCCAGCAGCTCCCTGGGCCCGAATGAGCAGTTCTTC. V is TRBV5-1 and J is TRBJ2-1; no definite D call. Germline V CDR1 and CDR2: SGHRS, YFSETQ. With 3 bases removed from V and 7 bases from J, the gap between germline ends came to 11 bases. The CDR3 length is 13 residues.

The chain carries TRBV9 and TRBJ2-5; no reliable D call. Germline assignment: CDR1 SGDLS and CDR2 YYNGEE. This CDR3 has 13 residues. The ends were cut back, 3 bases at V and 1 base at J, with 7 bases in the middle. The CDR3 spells CASSGAGQETQYF. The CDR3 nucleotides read TGTGCCAGCAGCGGGGCAGGCCAAGAGACCCAGTACTTC.

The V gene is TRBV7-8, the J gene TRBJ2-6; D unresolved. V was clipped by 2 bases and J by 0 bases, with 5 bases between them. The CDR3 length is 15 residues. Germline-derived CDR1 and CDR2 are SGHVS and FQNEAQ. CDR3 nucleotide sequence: TGTGCCAGCAGCTTATTCAACTCTGGGGCCAACGTCCTGACTTTC. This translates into CASSLFNSGANVLTF.

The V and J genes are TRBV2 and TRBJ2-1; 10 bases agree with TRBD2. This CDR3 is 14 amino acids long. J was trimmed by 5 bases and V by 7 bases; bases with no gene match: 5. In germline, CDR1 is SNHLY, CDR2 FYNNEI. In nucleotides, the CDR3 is TGTGCCAGCACCTACCTAGCGGGAGACAATGAGCAGTTCTTC. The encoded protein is CASTYLAGDNEQFF.

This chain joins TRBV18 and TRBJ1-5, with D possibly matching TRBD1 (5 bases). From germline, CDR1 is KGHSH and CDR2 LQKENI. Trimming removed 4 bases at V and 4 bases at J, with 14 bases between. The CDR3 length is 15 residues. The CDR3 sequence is CASSLTAASNQPQHF. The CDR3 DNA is TGTGCCAGCTCACTGACAGCAGCGTCGAATCAGCCCCAGCATTTT.

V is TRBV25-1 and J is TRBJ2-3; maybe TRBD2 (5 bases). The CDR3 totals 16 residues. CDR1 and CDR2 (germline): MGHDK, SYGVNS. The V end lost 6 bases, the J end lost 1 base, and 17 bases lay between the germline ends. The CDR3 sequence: CASRGDTGFGTDTQYF. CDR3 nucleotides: TGTGCCAGCAGGGGAGACACCGGATTCGGCACAGATACGCAGTATTTT. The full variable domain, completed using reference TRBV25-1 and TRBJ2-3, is EADIYQTPRYLVIGTGKKITLECSQTMGHDKMYWYQQDPGMELHLIHYSYGVNSTEKGDLSSESTVSRIRTEHFPLTLESARPSHTSQYLCASRGDTGFGTDTQYFGPGTRLTVL.

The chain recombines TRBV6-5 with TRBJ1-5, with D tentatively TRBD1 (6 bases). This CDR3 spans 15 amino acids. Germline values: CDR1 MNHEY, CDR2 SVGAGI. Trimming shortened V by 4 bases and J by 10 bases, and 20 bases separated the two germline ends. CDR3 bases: TGTGCCAGCAGTTCCTTGGGAGGGGGGAATCGACCCCAGCATTTT. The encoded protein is CASSSLGGGNRPQHF.

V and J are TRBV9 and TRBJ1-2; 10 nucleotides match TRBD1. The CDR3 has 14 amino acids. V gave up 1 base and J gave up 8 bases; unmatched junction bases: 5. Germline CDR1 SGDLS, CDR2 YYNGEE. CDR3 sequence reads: CASSVTGTGEGYTF. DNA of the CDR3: TGTGCCAGCAGCGTAACCGGGACAGGGGAAGGCTACACCTTC.

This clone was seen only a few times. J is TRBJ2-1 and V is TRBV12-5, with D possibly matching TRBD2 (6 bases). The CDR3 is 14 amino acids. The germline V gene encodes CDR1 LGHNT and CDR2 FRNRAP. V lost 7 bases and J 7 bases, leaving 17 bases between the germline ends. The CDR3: CASVRPTSRNEQFF. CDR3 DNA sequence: TGTGCTAGTGTCCGGCCTACTAGCAGGAATGAGCAGTTCTTC.

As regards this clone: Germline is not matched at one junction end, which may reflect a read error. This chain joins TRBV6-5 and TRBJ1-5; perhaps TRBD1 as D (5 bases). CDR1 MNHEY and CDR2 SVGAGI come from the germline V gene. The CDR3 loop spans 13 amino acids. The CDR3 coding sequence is TGTGACAGCAGTCCAGGGTCCGTTGAGCCCCAGCATTTT. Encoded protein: CDSSPGSVEPQHF.

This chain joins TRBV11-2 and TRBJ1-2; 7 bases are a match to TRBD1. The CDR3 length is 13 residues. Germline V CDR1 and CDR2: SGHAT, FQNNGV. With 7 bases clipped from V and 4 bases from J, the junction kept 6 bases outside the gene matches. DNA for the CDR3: TGTGCCAGCATCCTGGACAGGATCTATGGCTACACCTTC. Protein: CASILDRIYGYTF.

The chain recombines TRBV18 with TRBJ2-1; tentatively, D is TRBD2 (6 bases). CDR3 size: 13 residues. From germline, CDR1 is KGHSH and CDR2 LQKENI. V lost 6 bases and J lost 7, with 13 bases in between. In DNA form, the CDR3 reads TGTGCCAGCTCTCCAGGTGCGGGGAATGAGCAGTTCTTC. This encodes CASSPGAGNEQFF.

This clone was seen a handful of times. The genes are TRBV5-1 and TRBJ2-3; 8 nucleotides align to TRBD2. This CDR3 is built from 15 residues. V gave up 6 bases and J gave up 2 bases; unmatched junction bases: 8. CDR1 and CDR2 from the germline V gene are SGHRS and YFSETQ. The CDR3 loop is CASTIGGAFTDTQYF. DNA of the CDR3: TGCGCCAGCACCATCGGGGGGGCTTTCACAGATACGCAGTATTTT. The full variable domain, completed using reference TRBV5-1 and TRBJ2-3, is KAGVTQTPRYLIKTRGQQVTLSCSPISGHRSVSWYQQTPGQGLQFLFEYFSETQRNKGNFPGRFSGRQFSNSRSEMNVSTLELGDSALYLCASTIGGAFTDTQYFGPGTRLTVL.

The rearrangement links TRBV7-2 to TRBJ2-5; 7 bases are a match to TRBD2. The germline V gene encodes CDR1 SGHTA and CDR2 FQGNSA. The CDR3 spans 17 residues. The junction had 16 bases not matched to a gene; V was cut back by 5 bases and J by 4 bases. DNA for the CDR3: TGTGCCAGCAGCCTTGACTGGGACTACACTCGGCCAGAGACCCAGTACTTC. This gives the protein CASSLDWDYTRPETQYF.